A selection of T cell receptor beta chains follows, all from one sample in a study of shared clonotypes between healthy human individuals. Only in-frame clones appear in the TCRdb table, and some are missing; sequencing was by immunoSEQ multiplex PCR. The sample yields 650,000 to 750,000 clones, about 78% seen once. The sample comprised memory CD4+ T cells sorted from blood. The receptors were gathered from a woman aged 25 to 39 in good health. The CDR3 runs from the conserved cysteine through the conserved F or W. Fields, in order: clone size, D gene, V gene, J gene, CDR3 DNA, CDR3 protein. A D gene is named only where the DNA matches it firmly. Only some rows state a clone size, as once, few, many or a class for expanded clones.

few	-	TRBV7-2	TRBJ1-1	TGTGCCAGCAGCTCGTTGAAGACTGAAGCTTTCTTT	CASSSLKTEAFF
once	-	TRBV19	TRBJ1-5	TGTGCCAGTAGTATAGACAGGGGAGATCAGCCCCAGCATTTT	CASSIDRGDQPQHF
-	-	TRBV27	TRBJ1-2	TGTGCCAGCAGTTTACTGACGCGCTATGGCTACACCTTC	CASSLLTRYGYTF
-	-	TRBV9	TRBJ2-5	TGTGCCAGCCAGAAGGGTGGGAGCTTTAACCAAGAGACCCAGTACTTC	CASQKGGSFNQETQYF
-	-	TRBV7-2	TRBJ2-1	TGTGCCAGCAGCTCGGGCCCCGCGGGCAATGAGCAGTTCTTC	CASSSGPAGNEQFF
-	-	TRBV2	TRBJ1-4	TGTGCCAGCAGTGATGTCGAGGGGCTGTCTAATGAAAAACTGTTTTTT	CASSDVEGLSNEKLFF
-	-	TRBV7-3	TRBJ2-5	TGCGCCAGCAGCCAACAGGAGATGGGAGAGACCCAGTACTTC	CASSQQEMGETQYF
-	TRBD1	TRBV11-2	TRBJ1-2	TGTGCCAGCAGCTCAGACAGGGGCGGCTATGGCTACACCTTC	CASSSDRGGYGYTF
-	-	TRBV5-6	TRBJ1-2	TGTGCCAGCAGCTTTCCAGGGTGGACCTATGGCTACACCTTC	CASSFPGWTYGYTF
-	-	TRBV5-1	TRBJ1-4	TGCGCCAGCAGCAAAACAGGGCCAACTAATGAAAAACTGTTTTTT	CASSKTGPTNEKLFF
-	TRBD1	TRBV11-2	TRBJ1-1	TGTGCCAGCAGCTTAGGGGACAGTACTGAAGCTTTCTTT	CASSLGDSTEAFF
-	-	TRBV18	TRBJ2-7	TGTGCCAGCTCCCATAAACAGGGCTACGAGCAGTACTTC	CASSHKQGYEQYF
-	-	TRBV30	TRBJ1-1	TGTGCCTGGAGTGTACCGAGGGGCCAAGCTTTCTTT	CAWSVPRGQAFF
-	-	TRBV28	TRBJ1-2	TGTGCCAGCAGCAGTCGTGGCTACACCTTC	CASSSRGYTF
-	-	TRBV2	TRBJ2-7	TGTGCCAGCGGCAGAGGGATGGGCGAGCAGTACTTC	CASGRGMGEQYF
-	-	TRBV6-6	TRBJ2-7	TGTGCCAGCAGTTTTGCTAGCGTCTACGAGCAGTACTTC	CASSFASVYEQYF
-	-	TRBV19	TRBJ1-4	TGTGCCAGTACCTCTTCACAGGTGCTTAATGAAAAACTGTTTTTT	CASTSSQVLNEKLFF
-	-	TRBV6-6	TRBJ1-1	TGTGCCAACGAGGGTTGGAGGGCTGAAGCTTTCTTT	CANEGWRAEAFF
-	TRBD2	TRBV19	TRBJ2-7	TGTGCCAGTACCGCTAGCGGGAGGACCTACGAGCAGTACTTC	CASTASGRTYEQYF
few	-	TRBV7-6	TRBJ1-5	TGTGCCAGCAGCTTACTGGAGGGGGTGGGGCAGCCCCAGCATTTT	CASSLLEGVGQPQHF
-	-	TRBV19	TRBJ2-7	TGTGCCAGTAGTATAGCTTTGGGCCTCTCCTACGAGCAGTACTTC	CASSIALGLSYEQYF
few	-	TRBV5-6	TRBJ2-1	TGTGCCAGCAGCAACGCGGGGGCGGGAGTGAAGGTGAGTGAGCAGTTCTTC	CASSNAGAGVKVSEQFF
-	-	TRBV30	TRBJ2-4	TGTGCCTGGAGTGCCGGGACCGAAAACATTCAGTACTTC	CAWSAGTENIQYF